A single sample gave rise to the 22 T cell receptor beta chains below, sequenced in a study of blood T cell repertoires in COVID-19. The protocol was immunoSEQ multiplex PCR, while the TCRdb copy is restricted to in-frame clones and leaves out a portion. The top ten clones hold roughly 18% of a sample with around 140,000 clones, around nine tenths of them seen once. The specimen was peripheral blood. The receptor source for this set is a man between 50 and 59 years old with active or convalescent COVID-19.

The chain has TRBV4-3 and TRBJ1-1, with 8 positions matching TRBD1. The CDR3 spans 15 residues. V gave up 3 bases and J gave up 11 bases; unmatched junction bases: 14. Germline CDR1 is LGHNA and CDR2 is YSLEER. The CDR3 reads CASSQRDRGETWAFF. CDR3 nucleotides: TGCGCCAGCAGCCAGAGAGACAGGGGCGAAACTTGGGCTTTCTTT.

V and J are TRBV5-4 and TRBJ2-3, with 9 bases that match TRBD2. CDR1 is SGHNT and CDR2 is YYREEE in the germline V gene (reference sequence). V gave up 2 bases and J gave up 2 bases; unmatched junction bases: 3. The CDR3 spans 15 residues. The CDR3 DNA follows: TGTGCCAGCAGCTTAGCGGGGGGTCTCACAGATACGCAGTATTTT. Protein sequence: CASSLAGGLTDTQYF. The whole variable domain, filled in from reference TRBV5-4 and TRBJ2-3, reads ETGVTQSPTHLIKTRGQQVTLRCSSQSGHNTVSWYQQALGQGPQFIFQYYREEENGRGNFPPRFSGLQFPNYSSELNVNALELDDSALYLCASSLAGGLTDTQYFGPGTRLTVL.

In nucleotides, the CDR3 is TGCGCCAGCAGCTCCTGGACAGCCACCCACAATGAGCAGTTCTTC. Its protein is CASSSWTATHNEQFF. The J gene is TRBJ2-1, the V gene TRBV4-1; D might be TRBD1 (6 bases). The CDR3 has 15 amino acids. Germline V gene sequence: CDR1 MGHRA, CDR2 YSYEKL. Trimming removed 5 bases at V and 5 bases at J, with 16 bases between.

This sequence joins TRBV6-5 and TRBJ1-1, with 9 bases identical to TRBD1. The junction had 6 bases not matched to a gene; V was cut back by 7 bases and J by 6 bases. The CDR3 sequence is 13 residues long. Per the germline V gene, CDR1 is MNHEY and CDR2 is SVGAGI. The CDR3 loop is CASKGTGRPEAFF. The CDR3 DNA reads as TGTGCCAGCAAAGGGACAGGGAGACCTGAAGCTTTCTTT.

This sequence joins TRBV5-1 and TRBJ1-2, with D uncertain. The germline V gene has CDR1 SGHRS and CDR2 YFSETQ. The CDR3 loop spans 14 amino acids. Trimming left V 0 bases short and J 8 bases short, with 14 bases between. The CDR3 loop reads CASSLDRRETGYTF. CDR3 in DNA: TGCGCCAGCAGCTTGGATAGAAGGGAGACGGGCTACACCTTC.

The chain combines TRBV5-1 with TRBJ2-1; tentatively, D is TRBD2 (5 bases). The CDR3 spans 13 residues. Germline CDR1 SGHRS, CDR2 YFSETQ. Trimming stripped 0 bases from V and 10 bases from J, with 11 bases between. The CDR3 loop is CASSLDGEVEQFF. The CDR3 region has the DNA TGCGCCAGCAGCTTGGACGGGGAAGTCGAGCAGTTCTTC.

The chain's CDR3 is CASSASQDPSGANVLTF. The CDR3 DNA follows: TGTGCCAGCAGCGCATCACAGGACCCCTCTGGGGCCAACGTCCTGACTTTC. V and J are TRBV2 and TRBJ2-6; D is possibly TRBD1 (5 bases). CDR1 SNHLY and CDR2 FYNNEI come from the germline V gene. The CDR3 consists of 17 residues. The V end lost 6 bases, the J end lost 0 bases, and 15 bases lay between the germline ends.

The chain combines TRBV30 with TRBJ2-7, with 7 bases lining up with TRBD1. Per germline, CDR1 GTSNPN and CDR2 SVGIG (reference sequence). CDR3 size: 15 residues. The V segment lost 4 bases and the J segment 1 base; nucleotides outside the gene matches: 10. This chain's CDR3 is CAWTEGQAYSYEQYF. CDR3 bases: TGTGCCTGGACCGAAGGACAGGCCTATTCCTACGAGCAGTACTTC.

The rearrangement links TRBV19 to TRBJ2-1; 8 bases agree with TRBD1. Germline CDR1 reads LNHDA; CDR2 reads SQIVND (reference sequence). This CDR3 contains 15 residues. Trimming took 6 bases from V and 4 from J; bases not matched to a gene: 8. In DNA form, the CDR3 reads TGTGCCAGTAGCCGGGGACAGGACAATTACAATGAGCAGTTCTTC. It codes for CASSRGQDNYNEQFF.

CDR3 in DNA: TGCGCCAGCAGTGAGACGGGGGGGGACACTGAAGCTTTCTTT. Translation gives CASSETGGDTEAFF. V gene TRBV10-2 combines with J gene TRBJ1-1; D may be TRBD1 (5 bases). The ends were cut back, 2 bases at V and 3 bases at J, with 10 bases in the middle. The CDR3 loop spans 14 amino acids. Germline V CDR1 and CDR2: WSHSY, SAAADI.

CDR3: CATSRALAGVNEQFF. The DNA of the CDR3 is TGTGCCACCAGCAGGGCACTAGCGGGAGTTAATGAGCAGTTCTTC. The genes are TRBV15 and TRBJ2-1; 11 bases agree with TRBD2. Trimming removed 3 bases from V and 7 bases from J; junction bases left unmatched: 5. This CDR3 is built from 15 residues. The germline CDR1 and CDR2 sequences are LNHNV and YYDKDF (reference sequence).

The J gene is TRBJ2-2, the V gene TRBV18; the match to TRBD1 covers 7 bases. The V and J ends lost 4 bases and 5 bases, in that order; junction bases with no gene match: 4. The germline V gene encodes CDR1 KGHSH and CDR2 LQKENI. This CDR3 is 14 amino acids long. CDR3 sequence reads: CASSQGASTGELFF. Written as DNA, the CDR3 is TGTGCCAGCTCACAGGGGGCATCGACCGGGGAGCTGTTTTTT.

The chain uses TRBV19 and TRBJ1-4, with TRBD1 matching over 8 bases. The CDR3 contains 15 residues. Germline V gives CDR1 LNHDA, CDR2 SQIVND (reference sequence). Trimming at V came to 5 bases and at J to 7 bases, leaving 9 bases not matched to a gene. The CDR3 sequence: CASSADRGVGEKLFF. In DNA, the CDR3 is TGTGCCAGTAGTGCCGACAGGGGAGTAGGTGAAAAACTGTTTTTT. Based on the CDR3 plus reference TRBV19 and TRBJ1-4, the full variable domain is DGGITQSPKYLFRKEGQNVTLSCEQNLNHDAMYWYRQDPGQGLRLIYYSQIVNDFQKGDIAEGYSVSREKKESFPLTVTSAQKNPTAFYLCASSADRGVGEKLFFGSGTQLSVL.

CDR3 sequence reads: CASSFVAEDTDTQYF. In DNA form, the CDR3 reads TGTGCCAGCAGCTTCGTAGCGGAGGACACAGATACGCAGTATTTT. This chain joins TRBV7-2 and TRBJ2-3; a possible D gene is TRBD2 (6 bases). The CDR3 covers 15 residues. Germline CDR1 reads SGHTA; CDR2 reads FQGNSA. The V gene lost 3 bases and the J gene lost 2 bases, with 12 bases spanning the gap.

The count of this clone is one. The chain has TRBV28 and TRBJ2-5; D might be TRBD1 (5 bases). The length of the CDR3 is 16 residues. Trimming stripped 6 bases from V and 4 bases from J, with 21 bases between. Germline loops: CDR1 MDHEN, CDR2 SYDVKM. The CDR3 protein is CASRQPGQARGETQYF. CDR3 coding DNA: TGTGCCAGCAGGCAACCTGGACAAGCTCGAGGAGAGACCCAGTACTTC.

This sequence joins TRBV19 and TRBJ1-2; 8 bases fit TRBD1. CDR3 length: 15 amino acids. Germline-derived CDR1 and CDR2 are LNHDA and SQIVND (reference sequence). Germline trimming cut 5 bases from V and 3 bases from J; bases unmatched to any gene: 8. CDR3 DNA sequence: TGTGCCAGTAGTGCCCGGACAGGGAGACACTATGGCTACACCTTC. It translates to CASSARTGRHYGYTF.

The table lists this clone with a few counts. This chain joins TRBV24-1 and TRBJ2-1; TRBD2 matches 14 bases. V shed 4 bases and J 12 bases; nucleotides not matched to a gene: 10. Per germline, CDR1 KGHDR and CDR2 SFDVKD. This CDR3 comprises 16 residues. The CDR3 region is CATSETGTSGGWGQFF. The DNA of the CDR3 is TGTGCCACCAGTGAAACCGGGACTAGCGGGGGCTGGGGGCAGTTCTTC.

The V call is TRBV5-1, the J call TRBJ1-1; 7 bases match TRBD1. J lost 4 bases, V lost 4 bases, and 10 bases had no gene match. The germline gives CDR1 SGHRS, CDR2 YFSETQ. This CDR3 is 15 amino acids long. The CDR3 region has the DNA TGCGCCAGCAGCCCCGACAGGGCCTTAGGCACTGAAGCTTTCTTT. This translates into CASSPDRALGTEAFF.

The genes are TRBV30 and TRBJ1-2, with 12 bases identical to TRBD1. The V and J ends lost 4 bases and 4 bases, in that order; junction bases with no gene match: 16. The CDR3 sequence is 18 residues long. The germline CDR1 and CDR2 sequences are GTSNPN and SVGIG (reference sequence). The CDR3 DNA is TGTGCCTGGACACCTCCCGGGACAGGGGGCGGTTGGGGCTATGGCTACACCTTC. This gives the protein CAWTPPGTGGGWGYGYTF.

The chain couples TRBV30 to TRBJ2-2; 8 bases match TRBD2. With 5 bases clipped from V and 6 bases from J, the junction kept 8 bases outside the gene matches. Germline CDR1 reads GTSNPN; CDR2 reads SVGIG (reference sequence). The CDR3 is 14 amino acids. The CDR3 loop reads CAWASGLVAGELFF. The CDR3 region has the DNA TGTGCCTGGGCCTCGGGACTAGTTGCCGGGGAGCTGTTTTTT. The full variable domain, its missing parts supplied by reference TRBV30 and TRBJ2-2, is SQTIHQWPATLVQPVGSPLSLECTVEGTSNPNLYWYRQAAGRGLQLLFYSVGIGQISSEVPQNLSASRPQDRQFILSSKKLLLSDSGFYLCAWASGLVAGELFFGEGSRLTVL.

This clone was recorded a few times. The chain recombines TRBV5-1 with TRBJ2-2; a possible D gene is TRBD1 (6 bases). This CDR3 contains 18 residues. V was cut by 5 bases and J by 4 bases, with 24 bases left in between. Germline-derived CDR1 and CDR2 are SGHRS and YFSETQ. The CDR3 nucleotides are TGCGCCAGCAGGCAAGGCTTAGTGGGGGCCAGGAGCACCGGGGAGCTGTTTTTT. Amino acids: CASRQGLVGARSTGELFF.

This chain joins TRBV6-2 or TRBV6-3 and TRBJ1-1, with D possibly being TRBD1 (6 bases). V lost 4 bases and J lost 8, with 23 bases in between. Germline values: CDR1 MNHEY, CDR2 SVGEGT. This CDR3 is 16 amino acids long. DNA for the CDR3: TGTGCCAGCAGTTTAGCAACGGATGGGCCCGACAGGGAAGCTTTCTTT. This translates into CASSLATDGPDREAFF.